Presented here are 24 T cell receptor beta chains from one specimen sequenced in a study of blood T cells in healthy people across ages. The authors ran a second PCR of roughly 6 to 11 cycles using a sample-barcoded 5' primer and a J-beta primer mix. TCRdb re-called the 5' RACE reads with MiXCR, one entry per CDR3 protein. The repertoire holds about 650,000 distinct CDR3 sequences, with around 50% as singletons. Source material: blood. The receptors originated from a woman over 75 in good health.

This clonotype has just a few counts. The V and J genes are TRBV29-1 and TRBJ1-1; D call uncertain. Per germline, CDR1 SQVTM and CDR2 ANQGSEA. There are 13 residues in the CDR3. V shed 0 bases and J shed 1 base, with 6 bases lying between them. Here the CDR3 reads CSVEEHQNTEAFF. DNA for the CDR3: TGCAGCGTTGAAGAACACCAGAACACTGAAGCTTTCTTT.

This clonotype occurred many times. This sequence joins TRBV5-1 and TRBJ2-3; D not certain. Trimming shortened V by 0 bases and J by 2 bases, and 10 bases separated the two germline ends. The CDR3 sequence is 15 residues long. Germline values: CDR1 SGHRS, CDR2 YFSETQ. CDR3: CASSLAVGTTDTQYF. CDR3 sequence (DNA): TGCGCCAGCAGCTTGGCCGTGGGCACCACAGATACGCAGTATTTT.

This chain links TRBV24-1 with TRBJ2-5; TRBD1 aligns across 7 bases. Germline CDR1 KGHDR, CDR2 SFDVKD. CDR3 length: 15 residues. With 3 bases clipped from V and 2 bases from J, the junction kept 5 bases outside the gene matches. Here the CDR3 DNA reads TGTGCCACCAGTGATATGAGGGACAGTCAAGAGACCCAGTACTTC. This sequence encodes CATSDMRDSQETQYF.

Concerning this clonotype itself: A read error is possible here, since a much larger clone lies one base away. The chain is built from TRBV20-1 and TRBJ2-1; the D gene is possibly TRBD2 (7 bases). The closer fit of TRBJ2-7 to the DNA end suggests the J call may be wrong. This CDR3 has 16 residues. The germline V gene has CDR1 DFQATT and CDR2 SNEGSKA (reference sequence). The CDR3 spells CSARGQLAGAYNEQYF. The CDR3 bases are TGCAGTGCCCGTGGACAGTTGGCGGGAGCCTACAATGAGCAGTACTTC.

This rearrangement joins TRBV6-6 to TRBJ2-3; D might be TRBD1 or TRBD2, each matching 5 bases. V lost 6 bases and J 2 bases, leaving 12 bases between the germline ends. Germline V lookup: CDR1 MNHNY, CDR2 SVGAGI (reference sequence). There are 14 residues in the CDR3. Here the CDR3 reads CASRRDPNTDTQYF. In DNA form, the CDR3 reads TGTGCCAGCAGGAGGGACCCGAACACAGATACGCAGTATTTT.

The chain recombines TRBV7-8 with TRBJ2-1, with 8 bases identical to TRBD2. The J call may be faulty, since TRBJ2-7 better matches the DNA end. The germline V gene encodes CDR1 SGHVS and CDR2 FQNEAQ. This CDR3 contains 15 residues. This CDR3 is CASSLVAGGPNEQYF. DNA for the CDR3: TGTGCCAGCAGCTTAGTGGCGGGAGGTCCCAATGAGCAGTACTTC.

As concerns this clonotype: A much larger clone is a single base away; this may be a read error. The chain uses TRBV29-1 and TRBJ2-5; D is ambiguous. With 7 bases removed from V and 6 bases from J, the gap between germline ends came to 12 bases. CDR3 length equals 11 residues. CDR1 is SQVTM and CDR2 is ANQGSEA in the germline V gene. The CDR3 is CSGVDLKTQYF. CDR3 coding DNA: TGCAGCGGTGTAGATTTGAAGACCCAGTACTTC. Using reference TRBV29-1 and TRBJ2-5 for the parts outside the CDR3, the full variable domain is SAVISQKPSRDICQRGTSLTIQCQVDSQVTMMFWYRQQPGQSLTLIATANQGSEATYESGFVIDKFPISRPNLTFSTLTVSNMSPEDSSIYLCSGVDLKTQYFGPGTRLLVL.

The sample holds a few counts of this clonotype. The chain carries TRBV12-3 or TRBV12-4 and TRBJ2-2; TRBD2 agrees at 9 bases. V lost 6 bases to trimming and J lost 6 bases; unmatched junction nucleotides: 5. This CDR3 has 14 residues. In DNA form, the CDR3 reads TGTGCCAGCAGGCAGCGGGAGGTCCCCGGGGAGCTGTTTTTT. It yields the protein CASRQREVPGELFF.

This clonotype was observed once. The chain couples TRBV5-1 to TRBJ2-2; the D gene is possibly TRBD1 (5 bases). The CDR3 contains 16 residues. The germline V and J ends were trimmed by 0 bases and 1 base, with 10 bases remaining between them. Per the germline V gene, CDR1 is SGHRS and CDR2 is YFSETQ. The CDR3 loop reads CASSLASRENTGELFF. The DNA for the CDR3 is TGCGCCAGCAGCTTGGCTTCCAGGGAGAACACCGGGGAGCTGTTTTTT. Using reference TRBV5-1 and TRBJ2-2 for the parts outside the CDR3, the full variable domain is KAGVTQTPRYLIKTRGQQVTLSCSPISGHRSVSWYQQTPGQGLQFLFEYFSETQRNKGNFPGRFSGRQFSNSRSEMNVSTLELGDSALYLCASSLASRENTGELFFGEGSRLTVL.

There are many counts of this clonotype. The rearrangement uses TRBV7-2 and TRBJ2-5; 12 nucleotides agree with TRBD2. This CDR3 region has 17 residues. Looked up from germline, CDR1 is SGHTA and CDR2 is FQGNSA. The junction had 9 bases not matched to a gene; V was cut back by 5 bases and J by 2 bases. CDR3 region: CASSPRTSGNLQETQYF. Here the CDR3 DNA reads TGTGCCAGCAGCCCCCGGACTAGCGGGAACCTACAAGAGACCCAGTACTTC.

The chain is built from TRBV3-1 and TRBJ2-1; TRBD2 aligns across 8 bases. V was pared by 0 bases and J by 8 bases, with 9 bases of the junction left unmatched. The CDR3 covers 16 residues. Germline CDR1 is LGHDT and CDR2 is YNNKEL (reference sequence). The CDR3 is CASSQDSRGGLDEQFF. The CDR3 region has the DNA TGTGCCAGCAGCCAAGATTCTCGGGGGGGTTTGGATGAGCAGTTCTTC.

On this clonotype: Just one base apart from a much larger clone, this may be a read error. V and J are TRBV4-1 and TRBJ2-7, with D perhaps matching TRBD1 (6 bases). Germline CDR1 is MGHRA and CDR2 is YSYEKL. Trimming took 1 base from V and 3 from J, leaving 13 bases between them. CDR3 length: 15 residues. CDR3: CASSQGGRGYYEQYF. The CDR3 DNA reads as TGCGCCAGCAGCCAAGGAGGCAGGGGATACTACGAGCAGTACTTC.

Comments on this clonotype: This sequence may be a read error, since a much larger clone differs from it by one base. The rearrangement joins TRBV20-1 to TRBJ2-1; no clear D gene. There are 15 residues in the CDR3. Germline V CDR1 and CDR2: DFQATT, SNEGSKA (reference sequence). The CDR3 here is CSARGSAGSYSEQFF. CDR3 bases: TGCAGTGCTAGAGGAAGTGCCGGCTCCTACAGTGAGCAGTTCTTC.

The V gene is TRBV28, the J gene TRBJ2-7; TRBD1 agrees at 11 bases. J gave up 2 bases and V 2 bases, and 8 bases lay outside the gene matches. Germline CDR1 is MDHEN and CDR2 is SYDVKM. The CDR3 has 17 residues. The CDR3 bases are TGTGCCAGCAGTTTAAGTCGGACAGGGGGCCAAACCTACGAGCAGTACTTC. This sequence encodes CASSLSRTGGQTYEQYF.

This clonotype has a count of ten or more. The chain is built from TRBV7-9 and TRBJ2-1, with D perhaps TRBD2 (5 bases). The ends were cut back, 0 bases at V and 7 bases at J, with 10 bases in the middle. The CDR3 consists of 14 residues. The germline CDR1 and CDR2 sequences are SEHNR and FQNEAQ (reference sequence). The CDR3 DNA reads TGTGCCAGCAGCTTAGCCGCGGACTCAAATGAGCAGTTCTTC. It codes for CASSLAADSNEQFF.

The CDR3 DNA sequence: TGCGCCAGCAGCTTGGCCTTACAGGGTGGTGAGCAGTACTTC. This gives the protein CASSLALQGGEQYF. The V call is TRBV5-1, the J call TRBJ2-5; D may be TRBD1 (6 bases). The CDR3 totals 14 residues. The V end was cut by 0 bases, the J end by 11 bases, with 17 bases between. Germline V gene data show CDR1 as SGHRS and CDR2 as YFSETQ.

This chain uses TRBV7-3 with TRBJ2-2; D unresolved. V lost 2 bases to trimming and J lost 6 bases, with 10 bases between them. Germline-derived CDR1 and CDR2 are SGHTA and FQGTGA. The CDR3 is 14 residues long. CDR3 residues: CASSLLSPAGELFF. CDR3 DNA: TGTGCCAGCAGCTTACTTTCGCCAGCCGGGGAGCTGTTTTTT. The variable domain in full, completed from reference TRBV7-3 and TRBJ2-2, reads GAGVSQTPSNKVTEKGKYVELRCDPISGHTALYWYRQSLGQGPEFLIYFQGTGAADDSGLPNDRFFAVRPEGSVSTLKIQRTERGDSAVYLCASSLLSPAGELFFGEGSRLTVL.

In its sample, this clonotype was seen a few times. A much bigger clone sits one base away, suggesting this may be a read error. V is TRBV10-3 and J is TRBJ2-7, with 10 bases that match TRBD2. CDR1 is ENHRY, CDR2 SYGVKD, per germline. With 10 bases clipped from V and 7 bases from J, the junction kept 13 bases outside the gene matches. This CDR3 region has 14 residues. This CDR3 is CANRAGGLHNEQYF. The CDR3 nucleotides read TGTGCCAACAGAGCGGGAGGGCTCCACAATGAGCAGTACTTC.

This clonotype came up once. A much larger clone sits a single nucleotide away, making a read error possible. The V gene is TRBV21-1, the J gene TRBJ1-5. TRBV21-1 is given as a pseudogene. The CDR3 has 14 amino acids. DNA for the CDR3: TGTGCCAGCAGCAACGGAGTGCTCAATCAGCCCCAGCATTTT. Translated, it gives CASSNGVLNQPQHF.

There are a few counts of this clonotype. The chain joins TRBV18 to TRBJ2-1; 9 nucleotides match TRBD2. There are 15 residues in the CDR3. CDR1 is KGHSH and CDR2 is LQKENI in the germline V gene. Trimming took 1 base from V and 3 from J; bases not matched to a gene: 1. For the CDR3, the DNA is TGTGCCAGCTCACCACAAGCGGGAGGCTACAATGAGCAGTTCTTC. Its protein product is CASSPQAGGYNEQFF.

Ten or more counts support this clonotype. The chain joins TRBV12-3 or TRBV12-4 to TRBJ2-6, with unresolved D. V was pared by 5 bases and J by 5 bases, with 7 bases between. The CDR3 has 13 residues. The CDR3 loop is CASSTERANVLTF. The CDR3 coding sequence is TGTGCCAGCAGTACGGAACGGGCCAACGTCCTGACTTTC.

The V call is TRBV28, the J call TRBJ2-2, with 8 positions matching TRBD1. The CDR3 consists of 15 residues. Germline V gene sequence: CDR1 MDHEN, CDR2 SYDVKM. The V segment lost 6 bases and the J segment 6 bases; nucleotides outside the gene matches: 9. The CDR3 DNA is TGTGCCAGCAGAGAGACAGGGGTTCAATCCGGGGAGCTGTTTTTT. Amino acids: CASRETGVQSGELFF.

In this sample, this clonotype turned up many times. This sequence joins TRBV10-3 and TRBJ1-1; D remains unclear. Germline CDR1 ENHRY, CDR2 SYGVKD. The CDR3 has 13 residues. V gave up 0 bases and J gave up 6 bases, with 8 bases separating them. The DNA for the CDR3 is TGTGCCATCAGTGAGTCGACTGACGCTGAAGCTTTCTTT. As protein: CAISESTDAEAFF.

This clonotype was detected many times. The chain employs TRBV5-4 and TRBJ2-1, with unresolved D. Germline V gives CDR1 SGHNT, CDR2 YYREEE (reference sequence). Trimming took off 1 base at V and 7 bases at J, with 6 bases between the two ends. This CDR3 spans 12 amino acids. CDR3 amino acids: CASSLQLNEQFF. The CDR3 bases are TGTGCCAGCAGCTTGCAGTTGAATGAGCAGTTCTTC.